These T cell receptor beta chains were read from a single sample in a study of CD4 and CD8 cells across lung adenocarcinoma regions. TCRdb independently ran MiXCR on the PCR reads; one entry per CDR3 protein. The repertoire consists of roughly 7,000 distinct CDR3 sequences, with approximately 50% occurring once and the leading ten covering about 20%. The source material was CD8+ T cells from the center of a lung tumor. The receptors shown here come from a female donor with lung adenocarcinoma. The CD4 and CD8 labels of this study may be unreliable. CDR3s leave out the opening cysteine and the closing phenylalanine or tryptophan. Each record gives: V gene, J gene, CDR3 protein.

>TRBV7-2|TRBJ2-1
ASSPRAGEQF
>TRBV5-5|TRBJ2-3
ASSFQGIGDTQY
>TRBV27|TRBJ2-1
ASSLIGGTRDEQF
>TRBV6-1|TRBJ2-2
ASTGTENTGELF
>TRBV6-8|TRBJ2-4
ARGERDKNIQY
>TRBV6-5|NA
ASSYLAGPDTQY
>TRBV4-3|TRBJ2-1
ASSQGTSGIYNEQF
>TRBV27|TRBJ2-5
ASSRSGVEETQY
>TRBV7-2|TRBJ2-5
ASSRGLAGQETQY
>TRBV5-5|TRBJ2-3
ASSLSGQSTDTQY
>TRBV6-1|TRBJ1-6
ASQQGQGSYNSPLH
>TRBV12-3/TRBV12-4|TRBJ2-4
AGTGGGAEDTQY
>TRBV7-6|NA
ASSLRDRVQETQY
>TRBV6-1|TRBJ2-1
ASTPRRLETQF
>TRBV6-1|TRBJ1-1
ASSQLQGSRTEAF
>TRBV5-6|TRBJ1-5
ASSSLSGGGLMPQH
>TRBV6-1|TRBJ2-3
ASRTGDTHSDTQY
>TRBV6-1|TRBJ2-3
ARGLGGREPETQY
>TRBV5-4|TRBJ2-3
ASSFTGDDTQY
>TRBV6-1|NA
ASRAAAPGGKTQY
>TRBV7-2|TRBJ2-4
GGTGLGAKNTQY
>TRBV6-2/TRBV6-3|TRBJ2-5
ASSYTGTGGETQY
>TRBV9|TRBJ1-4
ASSVGLVGDSNLGKKLF
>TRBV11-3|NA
ASSPRHQETQY
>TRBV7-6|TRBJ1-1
ASSVWDRGGTEAF
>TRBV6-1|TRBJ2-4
ASSRDAGSAGKDTQY
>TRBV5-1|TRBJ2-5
ASSPLPGEGETQY
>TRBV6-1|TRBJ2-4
ASTLSGSGGADIQY
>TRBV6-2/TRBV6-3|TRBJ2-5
ASSYRDPQETQY
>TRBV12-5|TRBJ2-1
ASGTGQTSGGGQETQF
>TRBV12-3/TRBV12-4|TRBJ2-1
ASSLGPSSDYNEQF
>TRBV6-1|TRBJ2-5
AGGGGGGAETQY
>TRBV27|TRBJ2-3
ASRGWGRGTDTQY
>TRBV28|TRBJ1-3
ASSRDGSGNTIY
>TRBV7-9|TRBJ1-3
ASSDRASGNTIY
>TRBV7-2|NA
ASSTGLAVKTQY
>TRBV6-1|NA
ASNSAGVGWPDPETQY
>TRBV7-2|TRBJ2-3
ASSLNGVSTDTQY
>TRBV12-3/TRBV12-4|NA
ASSCRGTETQY
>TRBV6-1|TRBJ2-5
ASSEIGRDQDTQY
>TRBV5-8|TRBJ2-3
ASRVGGLCDTNTQY
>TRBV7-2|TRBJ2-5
ASSAGTVKETQY